The 18 T cell receptor beta chains reported below all come from one sample, sequenced in a study of T cell responses to AZD1222 COVID-19 vaccine (dated by TCRdb to the early 2020s). Libraries came from the immunoSEQ multiplex PCR assay. Drawn from immuneACCESS, this table holds only the in-frame rearrangements with V and J called that TCRdb kept. Clones are partly lost; checked studies trace under half to an unresolved V gene and leave the rest unexplained. Across this sample there are around 110,000 clones, with 85% to 95% seen only once. Of the sample, 2.9% is held by the ten largest clones. According to the study, the label for this sample's time point signals: baseline before first vaccination. Source: peripheral blood, taken on day 0 of AZD1222 vaccination. The origin of the receptors is an adult in good health.

J is TRBJ1-6 and V is TRBV11-1; TRBD1 is a possible D gene (5 bases). CDR3 length: 15 residues. Germline assignment: CDR1 SGHAT and CDR2 FQDESV (reference sequence). The V end was cut by 5 bases, the J end by 7 bases, with 15 bases between. CDR3 coding DNA: TGTGCCAGCAGCCATATCGGGACGCGGAATTCACCCCTCCACTTT. Translating it yields CASSHIGTRNSPLHF.

This chain uses TRBV6-5 with TRBJ2-5; TRBD2 matches at 7 bases. The length of the CDR3 is 14 residues. In germline, CDR1 is MNHEY, CDR2 SVGAGI. The trim removed 6 bases at V and 4 bases at J, leaving 8 bases unmatched. The CDR3 DNA reads TGTGCCAGCAGACCCCCTAGCGGTAGAGAGACCCAGTACTTC. It specifies CASRPPSGRETQYF.

The chain joins TRBV19 to TRBJ1-6; 10 bases align to TRBD1. The CDR3 has 14 residues. The V and J ends lost 7 bases and 7 bases, in that order; junction bases with no gene match: 4. The germline V gene has CDR1 LNHDA and CDR2 SQIVND (reference sequence). The CDR3 spells CASTGTGANSPLHF. CDR3 DNA sequence: TGTGCCAGTACGGGGACAGGGGCAAATTCACCCCTCCACTTT.

The genes are TRBV9 and TRBJ2-1, with D perhaps being TRBD1 or TRBD2 (5 bases each). From germline, CDR1 is SGDLS and CDR2 YYNGEE. V gave up 2 bases and J gave up 5 bases, with 8 bases separating them. The CDR3 totals 13 residues. The CDR3 here is CASSVGTHNEQFF. The CDR3 region has the DNA TGTGCCAGCAGCGTCGGGACCCACAATGAGCAGTTCTTC. Using reference TRBV9 and TRBJ2-1 for the parts outside the CDR3, the full variable domain is DSGVTQTPKHLITATGQRVTLRCSPRSGDLSVYWYQQSLDQGLQFLIQYYNGEERAKGNILERFSAQQFPDLHSELNLSSLELGDSALYFCASSVGTHNEQFFGPGTRLTVL.

The rearrangement links TRBV28 to TRBJ2-6, with a possible D match to TRBD1 (5 bases). V lost 5 bases and J 0 bases, leaving 8 bases between the germline ends. Germline V gene data show CDR1 as MDHEN and CDR2 as SYDVKM. CDR3 length equals 15 residues. The CDR3 bases are TGTGCCAGCAGTGCCCAGGGCTCTGGGGCCAACGTCCTGACTTTC. Protein sequence: CASSAQGSGANVLTF.

The chain couples TRBV5-1 to TRBJ1-1, with D possibly matching TRBD1 (5 bases). Trimming took off 3 bases at V and 1 base at J, with 13 bases between the two ends. The germline V gene has CDR1 SGHRS and CDR2 YFSETQ. This CDR3 is built from 15 residues. For the CDR3, the DNA is TGCGCCAGCAGCTCGCAGGGTGTAGCGAACACTGAAGCTTTCTTT. This codes for CASSSQGVANTEAFF.

J is TRBJ2-1 and V is TRBV11-2; the D is unclear. The CDR3 sequence is 11 residues long. Trimming took 6 bases from V and 4 from J, leaving 4 bases between them. CDR1 and CDR2 (germline): SGHAT, FQNNGV. The CDR3: CASRLYNEQFF. The CDR3 DNA reads TGTGCCAGCAGATTATACAATGAGCAGTTCTTC.

The rearrangement links TRBV30 to TRBJ1-4; D is uncertain. The CDR3 sequence is 11 residues long. V was shortened by 1 base and J by 8 bases, with 5 bases between the two germline ends. CDR1 and CDR2 (germline): GTSNPN, SVGIG (reference sequence). The CDR3 DNA follows: TGTGCCTGGAGTGCATTGGAAAAACTGTTTTTT. Translation gives CAWSALEKLFF.

The V call is TRBV12-3 or TRBV12-4, the J call TRBJ2-3; possibly TRBD2 for D (5 bases). The CDR3 runs to 13 residues. V shed 6 bases and J shed 13 bases, with 20 bases lying between them. CDR3 loop: CASSLGRTPLEYF. Here the CDR3 DNA reads TGTGCCAGCAGCCTAGGGAGAACGCCGTTGGAGTATTTT.

The rearrangement joins TRBV6-4 to TRBJ2-1, with D possibly being TRBD2 (6 bases). The CDR3 sequence is 16 residues long. CDR1 MRHNA and CDR2 SNTAGT come from the germline V gene. V was clipped by 0 bases and J by 2 bases, with 11 bases between them. The CDR3 nucleotides read TGTGCCAGCAGTGACTCAAGTGGGAGGCCCTACAATGAGCAGTTCTTC. It yields the protein CASSDSSGRPYNEQFF.

The chain combines TRBV19 with TRBJ2-7; TRBD1 agrees at 11 bases. Per the germline V gene, CDR1 is LNHDA and CDR2 is SQIVND (reference sequence). With V trimmed by 3 bases and J by 6 bases, 4 bases remained unmatched. The CDR3 is 14 residues long. The CDR3 is CASSIPGTGGEQYF. In DNA, the CDR3 is TGTGCCAGTAGTATCCCGGGGACAGGGGGCGAGCAGTACTTC.

V usage is TRBV6-5 and J usage is TRBJ2-7; possibly TRBD1 for D (5 bases). The CDR3 spans 13 residues. The germline V gene has CDR1 MNHEY and CDR2 SVGAGI. Trimming removed 6 bases from V and 5 bases from J, with 14 bases in between. The CDR3 loop reads CASRPQGFNEQYF. The CDR3 nucleotides read TGTGCCAGCAGACCTCAGGGATTCAACGAGCAGTACTTC.

The rearrangement joins TRBV28 to TRBJ2-7; 11 bases agree with TRBD2. The V and J ends lost 4 bases and 3 bases, in that order; junction bases with no gene match: 8. Germline-derived CDR1 and CDR2 are MDHEN and SYDVKM. This CDR3 is 16 amino acids long. The CDR3 spells CASSSFGLAGFYEQYF. The CDR3 DNA reads as TGTGCCAGCAGTTCCTTTGGACTAGCGGGTTTCTACGAGCAGTACTTC.

The chain carries TRBV7-9 and TRBJ1-5, with D possibly TRBD1 on 5 matching bases. Between the trimmed V and J ends, which lost 10 bases and 6 bases, there was a span of 10 bases. Per germline, CDR1 SEHNR and CDR2 FQNEAQ (reference sequence). The CDR3 totals 11 residues. CDR3 residues: CATGDGQPQHF. In DNA, the CDR3 is TGTGCCACCGGGGACGGTCAGCCCCAGCATTTT.

This chain links TRBV6-6 with TRBJ1-5; D is uncertain. Germline CDR1 MNHNY, CDR2 SVGAGI (reference sequence). The CDR3 has 15 residues. Trimming removed 4 bases from V and 4 bases from J, with 14 bases in between. This CDR3 is CASSSPTGGNQPQHF. CDR3 bases: TGTGCCAGCAGTTCCCCCACCGGTGGTAATCAGCCCCAGCATTTT.

This chain links TRBV2 with TRBJ2-1; D tentatively reads TRBD1 or TRBD2 (5 bases each). This CDR3 spans 15 amino acids. Germline CDR1 is SNHLY and CDR2 is FYNNEI. Trimming shortened V by 4 bases and J by 0 bases, and 10 bases separated the two germline ends. CDR3 protein: CASSVPGSSYNEQFF. The CDR3 DNA reads TGTGCCAGCAGTGTCCCAGGGAGCTCCTACAATGAGCAGTTCTTC. The variable domain in full, with the rest retrieved from reference TRBV2 and TRBJ2-1, is EPEVTQTPSHQVTQMGQEVILRCVPISNHLYFYWYRQILGQKVEFLVSFYNNEISEKSEIFDDQFSVERPDGSNFTLKIRSTKLEDSAMYFCASSVPGSSYNEQFFGPGTRLTVL.

The V gene is TRBV9, the J gene TRBJ2-7; maybe TRBD2 (8 bases). The V gene's germline CDR1 is SGDLS and CDR2 YYNGEE. The CDR3 is 15 amino acids. V was trimmed by 4 bases and J by 7 bases, leaving 21 bases between them. CDR3 nucleotides: TGTGCCAGCAGCACTTACCCGGGAGGGGGCTTTGAGCAGTACTTC. Protein: CASSTYPGGGFEQYF.

This chain joins TRBV6-5 and TRBJ2-2; 7 bases agree with TRBD1. This CDR3 spans 15 amino acids. V trimming: 2 bases; J trimming: 4 bases; junction bases outside the gene matches: 4. CDR1 is MNHEY, CDR2 SVGAGI, per germline. The CDR3 loop reads CASSYVQGITGELFF. CDR3 DNA sequence: TGTGCCAGCAGTTACGTACAGGGGATCACCGGGGAGCTGTTTTTT.